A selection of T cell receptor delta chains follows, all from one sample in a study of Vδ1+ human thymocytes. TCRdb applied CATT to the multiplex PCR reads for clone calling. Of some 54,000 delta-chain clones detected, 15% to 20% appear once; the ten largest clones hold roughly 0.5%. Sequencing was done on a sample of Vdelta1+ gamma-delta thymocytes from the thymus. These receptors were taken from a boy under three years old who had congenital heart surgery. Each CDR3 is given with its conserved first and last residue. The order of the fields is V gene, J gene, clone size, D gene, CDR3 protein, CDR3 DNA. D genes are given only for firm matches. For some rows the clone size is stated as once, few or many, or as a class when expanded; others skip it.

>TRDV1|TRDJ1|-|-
CALGLFSRPYDKLIF
TGTGCTCTTGGGCTATTTTCCCGGCCCTACGATAAACTCATCTTT
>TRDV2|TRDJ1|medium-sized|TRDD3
CACDTLLGDSYTDKLIF
TGTGCCTGTGACACGCTACTGGGGGATTCCTACACCGATAAACTCATCTTT
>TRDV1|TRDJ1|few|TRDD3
CALGPSYRVLGDTGITDKLIF
TGTGCTCTGGGTCCTTCCTACAGGGTACTGGGGGATACAGGGATCACCGATAAACTCATCTTT
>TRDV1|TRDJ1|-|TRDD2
CALGEPPLPKGWGPLTDKLIF
TGTGCTCTTGGGGAACCTCCCCTTCCTAAGGGATGGGGACCTCTCACCGATAAACTCATCTTT
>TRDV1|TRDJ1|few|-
CALGAICQYTDKLIF
TGTGCTCTTGGGGCCATCTGCCAGTACACCGATAAACTCATCTTT
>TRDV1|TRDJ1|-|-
CALGEYPTARGSRPGYTDKLIF
TGTGCTCTTGGGGAATATCCTACAGCGCGGGGATCCCGACCCGGGTACACCGATAAACTCATCTTT
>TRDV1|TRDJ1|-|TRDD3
CALGGAAGGYFPYTDKLIF
TGTGCTCTTGGGGGAGCCGCTGGGGGTTACTTTCCCTACACCGATAAACTCATCTTT
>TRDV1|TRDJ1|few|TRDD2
CALGESLPFLRGVVYTDKLIF
TGTGCTCTTGGGGAATCCCTGCCCTTCCTACGTGGGGTGGTGTACACCGATAAACTCATCTTT
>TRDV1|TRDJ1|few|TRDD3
CALGENRTGGKLIF
TGTGCTCTTGGGGAAAACCGTACTGGGGGTAAGCTCATCTTT
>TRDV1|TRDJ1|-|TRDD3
CALGEQKNLRDWGTYTDKLIF
TGTGCTCTTGGGGAACAAAAGAACCTACGGGACTGGGGGACGTACACCGATAAACTCATCTTT
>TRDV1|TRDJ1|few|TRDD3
CALGELSYTGGYEKLIF
TGTGCTCTTGGGGAACTCTCCTATACTGGGGGATACGAGAAACTCATCTTT
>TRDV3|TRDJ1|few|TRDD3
CASPDLRGGYGAFTDKLIF
TGTGCCTCCCCAGACCTCCGTGGGGGATACGGGGCGTTCACCGATAAACTCATCTTT
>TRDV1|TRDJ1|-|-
CALGELGRSWKANTDKLIF
TGTGCTCTTGGGGAACTAGGACGTTCCTGGAAGGCCAACACCGATAAACTCATCTTT
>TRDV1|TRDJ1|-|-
CALGEVLAGIGRRSYTDKLIF
TGTGCTCTTGGGGAAGTTCTCGCTGGTATAGGGAGGAGATCATACACCGATAAACTCATCTTT
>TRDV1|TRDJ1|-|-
CALGAYDTWGRYTDKLIF
TGTGCTCTTGGGGCCTATGATACCTGGGGACGGTACACCGATAAACTCATCTTT
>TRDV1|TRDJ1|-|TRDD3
CALGEGTPTYWGYPDTDKLIF
TGTGCTCTTGGGGAGGGGACTCCTACGTACTGGGGATACCCCGACACCGATAAACTCATCTTT
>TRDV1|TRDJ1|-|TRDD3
CALGEHRGVLGIRADKLIF
TGTGCTCTTGGGGAACATCGGGGTGTACTGGGGATACGGGCCGATAAACTCATCTTT
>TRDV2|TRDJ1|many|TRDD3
CACDSLSNWGIPLYTDKLIF
TGTGCCTGTGACTCACTGTCGAATTGGGGGATACCCCTATACACCGATAAACTCATCTTT
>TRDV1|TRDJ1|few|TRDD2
CALGELRPSYKLMRKLIF
TGTGCTCTTGGGGAACTTAGACCTTCCTACAAACTCATGAGGAAACTCATCTTT
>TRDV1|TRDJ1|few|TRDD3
CALGSFPYNYLGTGGSGRPYTDKLIF
TGTGCTCTTGGATCCTTTCCTTACAATTACCTCGGAACTGGGGGATCAGGGAGGCCGTACACCGATAAACTCATCTTT
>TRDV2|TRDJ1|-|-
CACDSDLPRRDTRAQTDKLIF
TGTGCCTGTGACTCAGACCTTCCTCGGAGGGATACGCGCGCGCAAACCGATAAACTCATCTTT
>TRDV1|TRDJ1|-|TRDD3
CALGTTPSTSPLTGGYNDKLIF
TGTGCTCTTGGGACCACCCCCTCTACGTCCCCTCTTACTGGGGGATACAACGATAAACTCATCTTT
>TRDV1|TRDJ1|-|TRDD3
CALGARGRYWGNSLVTDKLIF
TGTGCTCTTGGCGCCCGAGGGAGGTACTGGGGGAACTCCCTGGTCACCGATAAACTCATCTTT
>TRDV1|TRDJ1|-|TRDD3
CALGEKRGIRPDKLIF
TGTGCTCTTGGGGAAAAAAGGGGGATACGCCCCGATAAACTCATCTTT
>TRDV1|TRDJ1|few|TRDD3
CALGELKLPYLCTGGDKLIF
TGTGCTCTTGGGGAACTAAAGTTGCCCTACTTGTGTACTGGGGGCGATAAACTCATCTTT
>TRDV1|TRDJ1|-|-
CALGDPRPWDFYTDKLIF
TGTGCTCTTGGGGACCCCCGACCCTGGGATTTTTACACCGATAAACTCATCTTT
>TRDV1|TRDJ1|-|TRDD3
CALGEPYFPGGYSRADKLIF
TGTGCTCTTGGGGAACCCTACTTCCCTGGGGGATACAGTAGGGCCGATAAACTCATCTTT
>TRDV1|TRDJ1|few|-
CALGGPFPLKLPLMLNTDKLIF
TGTGCTCTTGGGGGACCCTTCCCCCTGAAGCTTCCCTTGATGCTAAACACCGATAAACTCATCTTT
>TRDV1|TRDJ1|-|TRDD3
CALGELQGDTSHSATEQYTDKLIF
TGTGCTCTTGGGGAACTACAGGGGGATACGAGTCACAGTGCTACAGAGCAGTACACCGATAAACTCATCTTT
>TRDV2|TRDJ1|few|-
CACDTILTDKLIF
TGTGCCTGTGACACCATACTCACCGATAAACTCATCTTT
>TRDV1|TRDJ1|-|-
CALGVPIISSWGDYNTDKLIF
TGTGCTCTTGGGGTTCCAATTATTTCGTCGTGGGGGGACTACAACACCGATAAACTCATCTTT
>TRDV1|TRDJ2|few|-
CALGVLRPGAAQLFF
TGTGCTCTTGGGGTACTACGACCTGGGGCCGCACAACTCTTCTTT
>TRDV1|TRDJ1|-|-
CALAGRGFNTDKLIF
TGTGCTCTTGCTGGTCGGGGGTTCAACACCGATAAACTCATCTTT
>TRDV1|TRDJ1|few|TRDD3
CALGDLRVDWGIRDKLIF
TGTGCTCTTGGGGATCTACGCGTTGACTGGGGGATACGCGATAAACTCATCTTT
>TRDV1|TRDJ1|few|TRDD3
CALGELGGGYLPYNDKLIF
TGTGCTCTTGGGGAACTTGGTGGGGGATACCTGCCCTACAATGATAAACTCATCTTT
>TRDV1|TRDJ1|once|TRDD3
CALGESFFLYLGDTCTDKLIF
TGTGCTCTTGGGGAATCCTTTTTCCTATATCTGGGGGATACCTGCACCGATAAACTCATCTTT
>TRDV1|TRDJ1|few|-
CALGDWAGTGGYAAYTDKLIF
-
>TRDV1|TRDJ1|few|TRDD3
CALGALGLWGIWLSDKLIF
TGTGCTCTTGGGGCCCTAGGGCTCTGGGGGATATGGCTTTCCGATAAACTCATCTTT
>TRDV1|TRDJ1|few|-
CALGSSRVPADKLIF
TGTGCTCTTGGGTCCAGTCGGGTTCCTGCCGATAAACTCATCTTT
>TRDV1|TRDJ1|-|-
CALGHTSCPGSLGTYTDKLIF
TGTGCTCTTGGGCACACGAGTTGTCCGGGATCTTTGGGGACGTACACCGATAAACTCATCTTT
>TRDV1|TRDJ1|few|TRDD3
CALGEHRLRCCTGGMYTDKLIF
TGTGCTCTTGGGGAACATCGCCTACGATGCTGTACTGGGGGGATGTACACCGATAAACTCATCTTT
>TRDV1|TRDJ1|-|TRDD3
CALGEGGKSPPNFTGGSHTDKLIF
TGTGCTCTTGGGGAAGGGGGAAAAAGCCCACCCAACTTCACTGGGGGATCCCACACCGATAAACTCATCTTT
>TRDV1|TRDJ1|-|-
CALGEARGITETDKLIF
TGTGCTCTCGGGGAAGCACGAGGGATAACGGAGACCGATAAACTCATCTTT
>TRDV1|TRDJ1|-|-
CALGEYPIYAYTDKLIF
TGTGCTCTTGGGGAATATCCTATATATGCCTACACCGATAAACTCATCTTT
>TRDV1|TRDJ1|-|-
CALGELLPHTADKLIF
TGTGCTCTTGGGGAACTCCTACCCCATACTGCCGATAAACTCATCTTT
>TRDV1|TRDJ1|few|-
CALGDPLPRTGPYTDKLIF
TGTGCTCTTGGGGACCCCCTCCCCCGTACTGGCCCCTACACCGATAAACTCATCTTT
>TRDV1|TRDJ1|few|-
CALGGTLLTDKLIF
TGTGCTCTTGGGGGCACCCTCCTCACCGATAAACTCATCTTT
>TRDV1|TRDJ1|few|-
CALGEVFGKEPSTDKLIF
TGTGCTCTTGGGGAAGTCTTCGGTAAGGAACCGTCCACCGATAAACTCATCTTT